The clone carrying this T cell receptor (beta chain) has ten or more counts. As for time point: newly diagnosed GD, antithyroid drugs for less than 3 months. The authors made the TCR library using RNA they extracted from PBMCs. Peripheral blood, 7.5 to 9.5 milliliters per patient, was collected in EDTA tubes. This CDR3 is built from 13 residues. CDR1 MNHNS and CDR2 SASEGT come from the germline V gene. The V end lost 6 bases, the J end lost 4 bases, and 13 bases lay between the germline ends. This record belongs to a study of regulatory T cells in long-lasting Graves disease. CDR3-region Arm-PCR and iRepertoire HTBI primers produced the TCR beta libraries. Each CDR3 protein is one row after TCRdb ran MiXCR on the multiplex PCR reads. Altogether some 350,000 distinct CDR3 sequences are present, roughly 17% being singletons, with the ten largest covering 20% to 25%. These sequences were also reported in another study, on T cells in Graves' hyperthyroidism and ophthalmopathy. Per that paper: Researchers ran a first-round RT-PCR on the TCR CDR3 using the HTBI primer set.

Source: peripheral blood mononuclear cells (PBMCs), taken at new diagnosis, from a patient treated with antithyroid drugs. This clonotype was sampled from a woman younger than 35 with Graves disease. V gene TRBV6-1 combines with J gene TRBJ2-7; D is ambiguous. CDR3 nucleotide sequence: TGTGCCAGCAGCCTCGAGCCTATATACGAGCAGTACTTC. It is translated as CASSLEPIYEQYF.